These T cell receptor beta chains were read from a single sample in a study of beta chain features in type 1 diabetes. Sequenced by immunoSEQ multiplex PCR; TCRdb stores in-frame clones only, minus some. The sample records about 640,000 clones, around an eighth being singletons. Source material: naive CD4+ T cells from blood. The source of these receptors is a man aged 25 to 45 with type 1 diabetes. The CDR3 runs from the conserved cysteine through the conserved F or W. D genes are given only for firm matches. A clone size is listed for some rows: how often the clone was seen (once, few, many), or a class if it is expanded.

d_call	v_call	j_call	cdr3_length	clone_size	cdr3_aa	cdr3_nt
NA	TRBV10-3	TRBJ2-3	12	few	CAIRGGTDTQYF	TGTGCCATCAGAGGGGGCACAGATACGCAGTATTTT
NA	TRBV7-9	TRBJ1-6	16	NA	CASSSSGVPYNSPLHF	TGTGCCAGCAGCTCTTCAGGGGTGCCTTATAATTCACCCCTCCACTTT
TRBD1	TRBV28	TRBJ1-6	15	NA	CASSPRQGAFSPLHF	TGTGCCAGCTCACCGAGACAGGGCGCTTTTTCACCCCTCCACTTT
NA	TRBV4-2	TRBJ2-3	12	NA	CASSLPPNTQYF	TGTGCCAGCAGCCTACCCCCCAATACGCAGTATTTT
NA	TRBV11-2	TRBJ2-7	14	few	CASSLAWDTYEQYF	TGTGCCAGCAGCTTAGCTTGGGACACCTACGAGCAGTACTTC
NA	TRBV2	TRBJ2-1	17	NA	CASSEVVTAASGDEQFF	TGTGCCAGCAGTGAAGTAGTTACGGCGGCTTCCGGGGATGAGCAGTTCTTC
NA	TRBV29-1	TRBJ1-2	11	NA	CSADTGSGYTF	TGCAGCGCAGACACAGGGTCAGGCTACACCTTC
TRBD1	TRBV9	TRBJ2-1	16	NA	CASSVHGQGLYNEQFF	TGTGCCAGCAGCGTCCATGGACAGGGCCTGTACAATGAGCAGTTCTTC
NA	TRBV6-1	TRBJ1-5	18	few	CASSEKILGVYSNQPQHF	TGTGCCAGCAGTGAAAAAATCCTGGGGGTTTATAGCAATCAGCCCCAGCATTTT
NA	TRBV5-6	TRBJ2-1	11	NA	CASSLQGEQFF	TGTGCCAGCAGCTTACAGGGAGAGCAGTTCTTC
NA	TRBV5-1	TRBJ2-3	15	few	CASSLVGGITDTQYF	TGCGCCAGCAGCTTGGTTGGAGGAATCACAGATACGCAGTATTTT
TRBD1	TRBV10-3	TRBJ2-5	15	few	CAISAGTGSRETQYF	TGTGCCATCAGTGCGGGGACAGGTTCGAGGGAGACCCAGTACTTC
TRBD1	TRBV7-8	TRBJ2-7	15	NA	CASSSPRDRAYEQYF	TGTGCCAGCAGCTCACCCCGGGACAGGGCCTACGAGCAGTACTTC
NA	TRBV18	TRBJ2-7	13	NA	CASSPGEGYEQYF	TGTGCCAGCTCACCAGGCGAGGGCTACGAGCAGTACTTC
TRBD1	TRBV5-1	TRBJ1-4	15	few	CASSVQGASNEKLFF	TGCGCCAGCAGCGTGCAGGGGGCCAGTAATGAAAAACTGTTTTTT